This record concerns one T cell receptor (beta chain) sequence. Its antigen is still unknown. This sample stems from a study of shared clonotypes between healthy human individuals. Study results and caveats: Among donors, sharing of clonotypes was expected to be affected by sequencing depth.

The CDR3 covers 15 residues. V lost 6 bases to trimming and J lost 7 bases, with 19 bases between them. CDR1 and CDR2 (germline): MNHEY, SVGAGI. Genomic DNA of each subset was evenly split across several immunoSEQ plates. The authors ran unsorted PBMC replicate PCRs on about 310 ng DNA, approximately 30,000 T cell genomes. Original analysis: With immunoSEQ giving junction-only sequences and no quality scores, filtering differed. Assay used: immunoSEQ multiplex PCR; TCRdb lists only in-frame clones, some missing. Clone size and the V and J calls come from that table; the DNA yielded D and trimming. The sample holds roughly 480,000 clones; 79% are singletons and the top ten take approximately 12%.

Input material: PBMCs. The rearrangement joins TRBV6-5 to TRBJ2-1, with a possible D match to TRBD2 (6 bases). This sequence originates from a woman aged 35 to 49 in good health. Some clones in this sample may be carry-over from other donors' samples. As DNA, the CDR3 is TGTGCCAGCAGCAACGACCGGGACTCTTTTAATGAGCAGTTCTTC. It codes for CASSNDRDSFNEQFF.